This T cell receptor (beta chain) emerged from a study of blood T cell repertoires in COVID-19. Study information: PBMCs, B-cell-depleted T cells, or T cells provided the cDNA or gDNA that made up the material.

Those enrolled, adults aged 18 to 89 years, came from about two dozen US areas. Assay used: immunoSEQ multiplex PCR; TCRdb lists only in-frame clones, some missing. Among roughly 200,000 clones listed, roughly 84% were seen once. This TCR came from a woman aged 25-40 years who had been exposed to COVID-19. The sequenced sample was PBMCs or T cells enriched from blood (not recorded which).

CDR3 nucleotide sequence: TGTGCCAGCAACACGGGGAAACGTTCACCCCTCCACTTT. This encodes CASNTGKRSPLHF. The gene calls are TRBV2 and TRBJ1-6; D not certain. Germline assignment: CDR1 SNHLY and CDR2 FYNNEI. Trimming removed 7 bases from V and 9 bases from J, with 13 bases in between. The CDR3 runs to 13 residues.